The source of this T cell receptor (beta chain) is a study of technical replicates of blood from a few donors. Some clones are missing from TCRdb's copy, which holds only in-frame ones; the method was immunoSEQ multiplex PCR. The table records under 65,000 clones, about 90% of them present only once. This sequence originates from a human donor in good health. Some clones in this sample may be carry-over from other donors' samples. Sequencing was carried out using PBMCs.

Here the CDR3 DNA reads TGTGCTAGTGCCATAATACTAGCGGCAAACACAGATACGCAGTATTTT. Translating gives CASAIILAANTDTQYF. This chain links TRBV12-5 with TRBJ2-3; 8 bases align to TRBD2. Germline V lookup: CDR1 LGHNT, CDR2 FRNRAP. CDR3 length: 16 amino acids. With 7 bases clipped from V and 2 bases from J, the junction kept 11 bases outside the gene matches.